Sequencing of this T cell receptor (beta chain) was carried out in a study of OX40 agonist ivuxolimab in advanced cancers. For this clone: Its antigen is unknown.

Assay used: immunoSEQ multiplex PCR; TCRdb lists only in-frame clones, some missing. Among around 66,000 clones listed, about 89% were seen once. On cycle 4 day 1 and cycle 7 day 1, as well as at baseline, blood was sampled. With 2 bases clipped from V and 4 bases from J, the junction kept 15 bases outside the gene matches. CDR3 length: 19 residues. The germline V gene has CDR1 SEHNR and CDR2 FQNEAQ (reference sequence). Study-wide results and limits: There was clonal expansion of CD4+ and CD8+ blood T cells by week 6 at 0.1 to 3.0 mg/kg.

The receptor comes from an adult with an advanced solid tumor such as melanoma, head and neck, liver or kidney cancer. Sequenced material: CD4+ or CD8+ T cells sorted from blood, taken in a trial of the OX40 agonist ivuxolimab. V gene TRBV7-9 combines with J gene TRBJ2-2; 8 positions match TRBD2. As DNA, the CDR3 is TGTGCCAGCAGCTTATTTGGTCGAGCGGGGGTGATCGGCACCGGGGAGCTGTTTTTT. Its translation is CASSLFGRAGVIGTGELFF.